These T cell receptor beta chains were read from a single sample in a study of blood T cells in healthy people across ages. Via MiXCR, TCRdb re-called the 5' RACE reads, giving one row per CDR3 protein. The sample contains around 990,000 distinct CDR3 sequences, around two fifths of which appear only once. Sequenced input: blood. All receptors derive from a man younger than 35 in good health. The CDR3 runs from the conserved cysteine through the conserved F or W. The D gene is left open where the match is weak. For some rows the clone size is stated as once, few or many, or as a class when expanded; others skip it.

V gene: TRBV19
D gene: -
clone size: -
J gene: TRBJ2-3
CDR3 protein: CASSDRSSDTQYF
CDR3 DNA: TGTGCCAGTAGTGACAGGAGTTCAGATACGCAGTATTTT

V gene: TRBV7-2
D gene: -
clone size: many
J gene: TRBJ1-2
CDR3 protein: CASSLVGRDGYTF
CDR3 DNA: TGTGCCAGCAGCTTGGTCGGACGGGATGGCTACACCTTC

V gene: TRBV27
D gene: TRBD2
clone size: few
J gene: TRBJ2-7
CDR3 protein: CASNPGGTPNEQYF
CDR3 DNA: TGTGCCAGCAACCCGGGAGGGACACCCAACGAGCAGTACTTC

V gene: TRBV7-2
D gene: -
clone size: -
J gene: TRBJ2-2
CDR3 protein: CASSLHTGNTGELFF
CDR3 DNA: TGTGCCAGCAGCTTACATACAGGGAACACCGGGGAGCTGTTTTTT

V gene: TRBV29-1
D gene: -
clone size: -
J gene: TRBJ2-3
CDR3 protein: CSVALGGDTQYF
CDR3 DNA: TGCAGCGTCGCCCTCGGTGGAGATACGCAGTATTTT

V gene: TRBV9
D gene: -
clone size: few
J gene: TRBJ1-1
CDR3 protein: CASSVGGGRAFF
CDR3 DNA: TGTGCCAGCAGCGTAGGTGGGGGTCGGGCTTTCTTT

V gene: TRBV4-2
D gene: -
clone size: -
J gene: TRBJ1-4
CDR3 protein: CASSQDSLTKGTNEKLFF
CDR3 DNA: TGTGCCAGCAGCCAAGATTCTTTGACGAAGGGTACTAATGAAAAACTGTTTTTT

V gene: TRBV29-1
D gene: TRBD1
clone size: -
J gene: TRBJ2-3
CDR3 protein: CSVAGTGRADTQYF
CDR3 DNA: TGCAGCGTAGCCGGGACAGGGCGGGCAGATACGCAGTATTTT

V gene: TRBV24-1
D gene: -
clone size: -
J gene: TRBJ2-3
CDR3 protein: CATSDYGGTDTQYF
CDR3 DNA: TGTGCCACCAGTGACTATGGGGGCACAGATACGCAGTATTTT

V gene: TRBV2
D gene: TRBD1
clone size: few
J gene: TRBJ1-5
CDR3 protein: CASRARTGVNQPQHF
CDR3 DNA: TGTGCCAGTAGGGCCAGAACAGGGGTCAATCAGCCCCAGCATTTT

V gene: TRBV27
D gene: TRBD1
clone size: -
J gene: TRBJ2-3
CDR3 protein: CASSRGQDPPDTQYF
CDR3 DNA: TGTGCCAGCAGTAGAGGACAGGACCCCCCGGATACGCAGTATTTT

V gene: TRBV28
D gene: -
clone size: few
J gene: TRBJ2-3
CDR3 protein: CASVNAGGTDTQYF
CDR3 DNA: TGTGCCAGCGTGAACGCAGGGGGCACAGATACGCAGTATTTT